This TCR beta chain was recorded in a study of CD8+CD57+ T cells in acquired aplastic anemia. CDR3 and TCR beta VDJ profiling relied on a genomic DNA template. TCRdb reprocessed the reads with MiXCR, giving one entry per CDR3 protein. There are about 180,000 distinct CDR3 sequences in the sample; approximately 49% occur only once, and 2.5% to 3.5% lies in the top ten. V dropped 3 bases and J dropped 6; count of bases not matched to a gene: 8. CDR3 length: 17 amino acids. Germline V CDR1 and CDR2: SGHRS, YFSETQ. This clonotype was observed at least ten times. Sequencing was carried out using sorted CD4+, CD8+, or CD8+CD57+ T cells (not recorded which) from PBMCs. This chain connects TRBV5-1 to TRBJ2-1; 14 bases map to TRBD2. The source is a human donor in good health. CDR3 nucleotide sequence: TGCGCCAGCAGCTGGGGGGGACTAGCGGGAGCTCGCAATGAGCAGTTCTTC. This encodes CASSWGGLAGARNEQFF.